A single TCR beta chain is shown here with its context. The source of the sample is a study of blood T cells in healthy people across ages. V dropped 3 bases and J dropped 0; count of bases not matched to a gene: 11. The CDR3 length is 17 residues. CDR1 MDHEN and CDR2 SYDVKM come from the germline V gene. Using a J-beta primer mix together with a sample-barcoded 5' primer, a second PCR was run for roughly 6 to 12 cycles. MiXCR, applied by TCRdb to the 5' RACE reads, yields one record per CDR3 protein. The sample lists 550,000 to 700,000 distinct CDR3 sequences, 27% seen once, with about a fifth in the top ten.

This clonotype was obtained from a woman in her sixties or seventies in good health. The J gene is TRBJ2-7, the V gene TRBV28; TRBD2 matches 7 bases. The sequencing input was blood. Here the CDR3 reads CASSFLAAGVSSYEQYF. CDR3 nucleotides: TGTGCCAGCAGTTTCCTGGCGGCGGGGGTTAGCTCCTACGAGCAGTACTTC.